This entry describes one T cell receptor beta chain. This entry belongs to a study of blood T cell repertoires in COVID-19. Methods used by the authors: Reference gene primer amplification in the assay estimated nucleated cell counts. Repertoires were generated with immunoSEQ multiplex PCR, while TCRdb's copy carries only in-frame clones and drops some. The V and J calls and clone size are taken from that table; D and trimming were inferred from the DNA. Of 380,000 or so clones in the sample, more than 75% were seen once. The sequenced sample consisted of PBMCs or T cells enriched from blood (not recorded which). This sequence originates from a man aged 25-45 years who had recovered from COVID-19.

CDR3 in DNA: TGCGCCAGCAGCTCCGGGACAGCGAAGGACTATGGCTACACCTTC. It codes for CASSSGTAKDYGYTF. The chain links TRBV5-1 to TRBJ1-2; the match to TRBD1 covers 7 bases. J was trimmed by 3 bases and V by 3 bases; bases with no gene match: 8. The CDR3 runs 15 residues. Germline-derived CDR1 and CDR2 are SGHRS and YFSETQ.